The sample holds a few counts of the clone carrying this T cell receptor beta chain. Antigen unknown. In germline, CDR1 is SEHNR, CDR2 FQNEAQ (reference sequence). This CDR3 region has 14 residues. V gave up 3 bases and J gave up 7 bases, with 12 bases separating them. The entry originates in a study of blood T cells in healthy people across ages. Study-wide background: The template switching approach captured approximately one barcoded beta molecule for every two T cells. General study findings and limits: While age rose, TCR beta diversity per million T cells dropped in a roughly linear way.

The use of a sample-barcoded 5' primer and a J-beta primer mix characterized a second PCR of roughly 6 to 12 cycles. A template-switch adaptor that had 12 random nucleotides put a tag on each cDNA molecule. TCRdb fed the 5' RACE reads into MiXCR, producing one record per CDR3 protein. The sample gives 1.5 million to 2 million distinct CDR3 sequences, roughly 30% of which show up once; about 8% is in the top ten. The TCR originated in a woman in her 30s in good health. V and J are TRBV7-9 and TRBJ1-4; the D gene is possibly TRBD1 (6 bases). Sample: blood. The CDR3 loop is CASSFGGRVEKLFF. The CDR3 bases are TGTGCCAGCAGCTTTGGGGGGCGAGTTGAAAAACTGTTTTTT.